One and the same sample provided the 5 T cell receptor beta chains below, sequenced in a study of blood T cells in healthy people across ages. Alongside a J-beta primer mix, a sample-barcoded 5' primer served in a second PCR lasting about 7 to 11 cycles. MiXCR, applied by TCRdb to the 5' RACE reads, yields one record per CDR3 protein. The sample has roughly 860,000 distinct CDR3 sequences; approximately 59% are singletons. The sequenced sample consisted of blood. The receptors were sampled from a man aged 25 to 40 in good health.

The V and J genes are TRBV6-5 and TRBJ2-3; weak D call: TRBD2 (6 bases). CDR1 and CDR2 from the germline V gene are MNHEY and SVGAGI. V lost 8 bases to trimming and J lost 0 bases, with 9 bases between them. CDR3 size: 13 residues. CDR3 sequence (DNA): TGTGCCAGCTACGCGGGAAGCACAGATACGCAGTATTTT. Its translation is CASYAGSTDTQYF.

The gene calls are TRBV18 and TRBJ2-7, with TRBD2 matching 7 bases. There are 15 residues in the CDR3. Losses at the gene ends were 1 base for V and 5 bases for J; bases not matched to a gene: 8. The germline V gene encodes CDR1 KGHSH and CDR2 LQKENI. The CDR3 sequence is CASSPRPGGVHEQYF. DNA of the CDR3: TGTGCCAGCTCACCACGGCCGGGGGGAGTCCACGAGCAGTACTTC.

For this clonotype: Sequence at one end of the junction differs from germline and may be a read error. The chain uses TRBV9 and TRBJ2-7, with D unresolved. Germline-derived CDR1 and CDR2 are SGDLS and YYNGEE. The CDR3 has 13 amino acids. CDR3 coding DNA: TGTGCCAGCAGCGTAGAAGCGACCTACGAGCGGTACTTC. Translation: CASSVEATYERYF.

The V and J genes are TRBV12-3 or TRBV12-4 and TRBJ1-2, with a tentative D call TRBD1 (6 bases). The ends were cut back, 6 bases at V and 4 bases at J, with 15 bases in the middle. This CDR3 region has 14 residues. The CDR3 nucleotides are TGTGCCAGCAGGTGGGGAGGGGGAAGCTATGGCTACACCTTC. Translation gives CASRWGGGSYGYTF.

This clonotype turned up a few times. The V and J genes are TRBV29-1 and TRBJ2-1; D is uncertain. There are 14 residues in the CDR3. Germline V gene lookup returns CDR1 SQVTM and CDR2 ANQGSEA. V lost 2 bases and J lost 2, with 10 bases in between. The CDR3 DNA sequence: TGCAGCGTTGAAAGGGAATTAACCTACAATGAGCAGTTCTTC. It yields the protein CSVERELTYNEQFF.